What follows are 3 T cell receptor beta chains derived from one specimen sequenced in a study of blood T cells in healthy people across ages. A sample-barcoded 5' primer and a J-beta primer mix were used in a second PCR of about 6 to 11 cycles. MiXCR was run by TCRdb on the 5' RACE reads, yielding one entry per CDR3 protein. The sample has about 1.4 million distinct CDR3 sequences, around 59% seen once. The sequenced sample was blood. These receptors were collected from a man aged 18-30 years in good health.

The chain uses TRBV27 and TRBJ2-1; D might be TRBD1 (6 bases). Trimming took 3 bases from V and 2 from J, leaving 11 bases between them. Germline assignment: CDR1 MNHEY and CDR2 SMNVEV (reference sequence). CDR3 length: 15 residues. The CDR3 reads CASSFGTFAYNEQFF. CDR3 DNA: TGTGCCAGCAGTTTTGGGACATTCGCCTACAATGAGCAGTTCTTC.

In its sample, this clonotype was seen a few times. The chain links TRBV7-9 to TRBJ2-5, with 7 bases matching TRBD2. This CDR3 is 17 amino acids long. From germline, CDR1 is SEHNR and CDR2 FQNEAQ (reference sequence). The V segment lost 3 bases and the J segment 3 bases; nucleotides outside the gene matches: 13. The CDR3 coding sequence is TGTGCCAGCAGCTTCGCTCGCAGGACTAGACTAAAAGAGACCCAGTACTTC. Its translation: CASSFARRTRLKETQYF.

This chain uses TRBV29-1 with TRBJ2-2, with 9 bases aligning to TRBD1. Germline trimming cut 7 bases from V and 2 bases from J; bases unmatched to any gene: 5. This CDR3 has 14 residues. The germline V gene encodes CDR1 SQVTM and CDR2 ANQGSEA. The CDR3 protein is CSATGQGNTGELFF. DNA for the CDR3: TGCAGCGCTACGGGACAGGGTAACACCGGGGAGCTGTTTTTT.